This T cell receptor beta chain stems from a study of T cells after yellow fever vaccination (dated by TCRdb to about 2019). In the study overall: Libraries from fractions with low cell numbers were prepared with the SMART-Seq v4 Ultra Low Input RNA kit. Two healthy male donors made up the cohort, one aged 18 to 30 years and the other aged 30 to 40 years. Bulk TCR alpha and beta repertoires were sequenced longitudinally to track T-cell clones before and after primary and booster YFV17D yellow fever vaccination. Blood samples were taken at several timepoints before and after primary and secondary immunization, and bulk PBMC replicates and cell subsets were isolated.

The germline ends are 16 bases apart after V is trimmed by 7 bases and J by 1 base. The CDR3, cysteine through phenylalanine, is 15 amino acids long. Just CDR3 DNA is preserved here, 45 bases in frame from base 1. As encoded in the germline V gene (reference sequence), CDR1 is SEHNR while CDR2 is FQNEAQ. The treatment or condition tag for this specimen amounts to: live attenuated yellow fever vaccine strain. Two biological replicates of bulk PBMCs were collected at each blood-draw timepoint. PBMCs were isolated from peripheral blood using a standard Ficoll-Paque protocol. TriZol was used to extract RNA from bulk PBMCs, from CD4 and CD8 fractions, and from dextramer-positive and dextramer-negative fractions. Here is what the overall study found, with its caveats: Because abundant contaminating clonotypes from the bulk population could be contained in FACS-sorted repertoires, computational filtering was required. Because the study included only two donors, the extent to which the findings can be generalized is limited. Most clones expanded after primary vaccination (around 96% of CD4 and 88% of CD8) were re-detected after the booster, suggesting that broad memory maintenance occurred. Compared with the primary T-cell response, the secondary T-cell response was faster but weaker, reaching its peak on day 5 rather than on day 15. A small share of clonotypes was detected in both CD4 and CD8 compartments, with the overlap likely arising from convergent recombination.

TCR cDNA was synthesized by 5'RACE template switching, through which a universal primer site and unique molecular identifiers were introduced. Priming of cDNA synthesis was performed from both the TCR alpha and TCR beta constant segments. Library amplification involved two PCR steps, and the second step added sample barcodes and sequencing adapters. Sequencing of libraries was done on Illumina HiSeq 2500 (2x100 bp) or NovaSeq (2x150 bp). In the source study's methods: MIGEC handled demultiplexing of reads and collapsing into UMI consensus sequences, while MiXCR performed V(D)J alignment. Using edgeR on replicate PBMC samples, clonotypes were called vaccine-responding if FDR was below 0.01 and the log2 fold change was above 5 up to day 15. CD4 or CD8 identity was assigned to each bulk clonotype according to whether the clonotype was present at higher abundance in the sequenced CD4 repertoire or the sequenced CD8 repertoire. TCRdb passed the public sequencing reads through fastp at Q25 and MiXCR, retaining productive beta sequences. CDR3 protein sequences are deduplicated, and each keeps its most common genes and DNA. TCRdb, rather than the study authors, made the V and J calls. The sample table holds some 600,000 distinct CDR3 sequences, of which about a sixth were seen once. The ten largest clones capture roughly 17% of the sample.

This clonotype showed up just a few times. This clone's antigen is unknown. No base-level quality is on record; no much larger clone is a single base apart. The V and J segments used are TRBV7-9 and TRBJ1-1, with a weak D call of TRBD1 (6 bases match). The material was PBMCs, obtained less than 6 days after the first yellow fever vaccination. The receptor's source is a man between 18 and 29 years old who received the YFV17D yellow fever vaccine. The sequenced DNA: TGTGCCAGCAACGGAGCCCGGACAGAGAACACTGAAGCTTTCTTT. It translates as CASNGARTENTEAFF.